The 15 T cell receptor beta chains given below trace back to one sample, sequenced in a study of CD8+ T cells in alopecia areata. Specified treatment: oral pan-JAK inhibitor, 5-10 mg twice daily. TCR sequencing used cDNA made by reverse transcription of extracted RNA. Clones were sequenced by immunoSEQ multiplex PCR, and TCRdb holds only the in-frame ones, with some missing. In the table there are 150,000 to 200,000 clones, under 60% of which are singletons. The source was CD8+ T cells sorted from blood, collected at week 24, from a patient treated with tofacitinib. The receptor source for this set is a human donor with alopecia areata.

The chain is built from TRBV4-1 and TRBJ2-3; the match to TRBD1 covers 9 bases. This CDR3 is built from 16 residues. Germline CDR1 and CDR2: MGHRA and YSYEKL. The V gene end was trimmed by 3 bases and the J gene end by 4 bases; junction bases not matched to a gene: 8. As DNA, the CDR3 is TGCGCCAGCAGCCATGCCCCGGGACAGGGTCCAGATACGCAGTATTTT. It yields the protein CASSHAPGQGPDTQYF.

This clone is labeled medium-sized. The chain employs TRBV27 and TRBJ2-5; maybe TRBD2 (7 bases). CDR3 size: 16 residues. Germline V gene lookup returns CDR1 MNHEY and CDR2 SMNVEV (reference sequence). Deletions cut 1 base from V and 1 base from J, with 13 bases between. The CDR3 protein is CASSLLAGAPQETQYF. For the CDR3, the DNA is TGTGCCAGCAGTTTATTGGCGGGGGCCCCCCAAGAGACCCAGTACTTC.

This chain uses TRBV6-5 with TRBJ2-5; D is unclear. The CDR3 is 13 residues long. Germline V gene sequence: CDR1 MNHEY, CDR2 SVGAGI. V was shortened by 0 bases and J by 5 bases, with 7 bases between the two germline ends. The CDR3 protein is CASSYSLVETQYF. The CDR3 bases are TGTGCCAGCAGTTACTCCCTAGTGGAGACCCAGTACTTC.

This clone was observed a few times. The identical CDR3 is also encoded by other nucleotide sequences in the sample. This sequence joins TRBV7-9 and TRBJ2-1; no definite D call. Per germline, CDR1 SEHNR and CDR2 FQNEAQ (reference sequence). Trimming took 3 bases from V and 7 from J, leaving 4 bases between them. The CDR3 loop spans 11 amino acids. As DNA, the CDR3 is TGTGCCAGCAGCTTGGGGAATGAGCAGTTCTTC. Its translation: CASSLGNEQFF.

This chain connects TRBV19 to TRBJ2-7; tentative D call: TRBD1 (5 bases). Germline V CDR1 and CDR2: LNHDA, SQIVND (reference sequence). Trimming took off 8 bases at V and 0 bases at J, with 8 bases between the two ends. This CDR3 is 12 amino acids long. The CDR3 coding sequence is TGTGCCAGTCTGGACAACTCCTACGAGCAGTACTTC. Translation: CASLDNSYEQYF.

The genes are TRBV30 and TRBJ2-2; no reliable D call. V was trimmed by 3 bases and J by 7 bases, leaving 9 bases between them. CDR3 length: 12 residues. Germline CDR1 reads GTSNPN; CDR2 reads SVGIG (reference sequence). CDR3 in amino acids: CAWSGDHGELFF. The CDR3 nucleotides are TGTGCCTGGAGCGGAGACCACGGGGAGCTGTTTTTT.

This chain uses TRBV7-9 with TRBJ2-1; either TRBD1 or TRBD2 may fit D (5 bases each). The ends were cut back, 0 bases at V and 8 bases at J, with 8 bases in the middle. This CDR3 contains 13 residues. Germline values: CDR1 SEHNR, CDR2 FQNEAQ (reference sequence). CDR3 bases: TGTGCCAGCAGCTTAGCGGGGGTCCATGAGCAGTTCTTC. Translation: CASSLAGVHEQFF.

The rearrangement links TRBV4-1 to TRBJ1-4, with D maybe TRBD1 (5 bases). This CDR3 is 15 amino acids long. CDR1 MGHRA and CDR2 YSYEKL come from the germline V gene. With 4 bases removed from V and 5 bases from J, the gap between germline ends came to 14 bases. CDR3 amino acids: CASSRLTERNEKLFF. The CDR3 bases are TGCGCCAGCAGCCGGCTGACAGAGAGAAATGAAAAACTGTTTTTT.

The chain combines TRBV5-1 with TRBJ1-2; D not resolved. V lost 1 base and J 0 bases, leaving 7 bases between the germline ends. The length of the CDR3 is 14 residues. CDR1 is SGHRS and CDR2 is YFSETQ in the germline V gene. The CDR3: CASSLTTSNYGYTF. CDR3 sequence (DNA): TGCGCCAGCAGCTTGACCACTTCTAACTATGGCTACACCTTC.

Of note for this clone: This same CDR3 is encoded by further DNA sequences in the sample. The chain links TRBV2 to TRBJ2-7; 8 bases align to TRBD1. V was clipped by 4 bases and J by 3 bases; unmatched bases: 5. The germline V gene has CDR1 SNHLY and CDR2 FYNNEI. CDR3 length: 14 amino acids. CDR3 DNA sequence: TGTGCCAGCAGTGCTGGCACAGGGGGCTACGAGCAGTACTTC. It is translated as CASSAGTGGYEQYF.

The chain has TRBV7-9 and TRBJ1-1; perhaps TRBD1 as D (6 bases). CDR1 and CDR2 from the germline V gene are SEHNR and FQNEAQ (reference sequence). With 1 base removed from V and 6 bases from J, the gap between germline ends came to 15 bases. CDR3 length equals 15 residues. In DNA, the CDR3 is TGTGCCAGCAGCTTAGTGGGCAGGGGTTACGCTGAAGCTTTCTTT. Protein product: CASSLVGRGYAEAFF.

The V and J genes are TRBV25-1 and TRBJ2-1, with D uncertain. V was clipped by 1 base and J by 10 bases, with 17 bases between them. The CDR3 contains 15 residues. Looked up from germline, CDR1 is MGHDK and CDR2 is SYGVNS. Here the CDR3 DNA reads TGTGCCAGCAGTGAATCCCCCCCCCTTGGCATCGAGCAGTTCTTC. This sequence encodes CASSESPPLGIEQFF.

The rearrangement links TRBV5-6 to TRBJ2-5; unclear D gene. The CDR3 covers 13 residues. Between the trimmed V and J ends, which lost 0 bases and 1 base, there was a span of 4 bases. CDR1 and CDR2 from the germline V gene are SGHDT and YYEEEE. The CDR3 region is CASSLEFQETQYF. The CDR3 DNA follows: TGTGCCAGCAGCTTGGAGTTCCAAGAGACCCAGTACTTC. The full variable domain, its missing parts supplied by reference TRBV5-6 and TRBJ2-5, is DAGVTQSPTHLIKTRGQQVTLRCSPKSGHDTVSWYQQALGQGPQFIFQYYEEEERQRGNFPDRFSGHQFPNYSSELNVNALLLGDSALYLCASSLEFQETQYFGPGTRLLVL.

This clone appeared a few times. The chain is built from TRBV5-5 and TRBJ1-1, with a possible D match to TRBD1 (6 bases). The V and J ends lost 1 base and 4 bases respectively, with 17 bases between them. CDR1 is SGHKS, CDR2 YYEKEE, per germline (reference sequence). This CDR3 comprises 16 residues. The CDR3 loop is CASSLYQGRVGTEAFF. In DNA, the CDR3 is TGTGCCAGCAGCTTGTATCAGGGGCGCGTCGGCACTGAAGCTTTCTTT. Complete variable domain (other parts from reference TRBV5-5 and TRBJ1-1): DAGVTQSPTHLIKTRGQQVTLRCSPISGHKSVSWYQQVLGQGPQFIFQYYEKEERGRGNFPDRFSARQFPNYSSELNVNALLLGDSALYLCASSLYQGRVGTEAFFGQGTRLTVV.

There are a few counts of this clone. The chain couples TRBV14 to TRBJ2-1, with a tentative D call TRBD2 (5 bases). The CDR3 spans 15 residues. Germline assignment: CDR1 SGHDN and CDR2 FVKESK. V was pared by 0 bases and J by 10 bases, with 16 bases between. Written as DNA, the CDR3 is TGTGCCAGCAGCCAAGATAGAGGGTGGCTTTCCGAGCAGTTCTTC. Protein sequence: CASSQDRGWLSEQFF.